The clone carrying this T cell receptor (beta chain) was recorded many times. Its specificity is not known. The CDR3 has 15 residues. Trimming took off 5 bases at V and 7 bases at J, with 20 bases between the two ends. CDR1 is MDHEN and CDR2 is SYDVKM in the germline V gene. Each diagnosis drew on symptoms, thyroxine, TRAb, thyroid ultrasound and orbital computed tomography findings. The source material, RNA transcripts, was used to amplify TCR beta CDR3 regions. TCR CDR3 regions were first amplified by RT-PCR with HTBI primers. TCRdb passed the multiplex PCR reads through MiXCR, listing each CDR3 protein once. The sample consists of 600,000 to 650,000 distinct CDR3 sequences, around 20% of them appearing once. The entry originates in a study of T cells in Graves' hyperthyroidism and ophthalmopathy. Study outcomes and limitations: Blood also contained most expanded thyroid clonotypes above 0.001. Separating ophthalmopathy from stable hyperthyroidism was achieved by a 13 V-J model. Progression to ophthalmopathy was predicted a median of about six months early.

V and J are TRBV28 and TRBJ1-2; possibly TRBD1 for D (5 bases). Sequencing was carried out using blood. This TCR derives from a man aged 25-45 years with Graves' ophthalmopathy. CDR3 nucleotides: TGTGCCAGCAGTCGAGACAGCGGAACCGCTTTTGGCTACACCTTC. This gives the protein CASSRDSGTAFGYTF.